The subject of this entry is one T cell receptor beta chain. Its specificity is unknown. The data derive from a study of cytomegalovirus exposure and HLA in healthy donors. Broader study findings: Another analysis was done later, and it associated approximately 15,000 TCR beta sequences with HLA alleles at 0.05 false discovery rate. As a later analysis showed, a missense DCLRE1C variant was linked to trimming of TCR beta V- and J-genes.

The study ran its PCR with 60 Vbeta and 13 Jbeta primers. Assay: immunoSEQ multiplex PCR; the TCRdb copy retains only in-frame clones and omits some. The sample contains about 110,000 clones, 65% to 80% of which appear only once. Source material: PBMCs. The TCR originated in a human donor in good health.

The CDR3 nucleotides read TGTGCCAGCAGTGTCACCGGGGCGCGGGTTCTAGCGGGGCATACGCAGTATTTT. This sequence encodes CASSVTGARVLAGHTQYF. The rearrangement links TRBV2 to TRBJ2-3; 9 bases are a match to TRBD2. With V trimmed by 4 bases and J by 7 bases, 18 bases remained unmatched. CDR1 is SNHLY, CDR2 FYNNEI, per germline. CDR3 length: 18 amino acids. Full variable domain (rest looked up from reference TRBV2 and TRBJ2-3): EPEVTQTPSHQVTQMGQEVILRCVPISNHLYFYWYRQILGQKVEFLVSFYNNEISEKSEIFDDQFSVERPDGSNFTLKIRSTKLEDSAMYFCASSVTGARVLAGHTQYFGPGTRLTVL.